This T cell receptor beta chain originates from a study of T cells expressing NK-cell markers. Study-wide background: Seven donors tested HCMV-seropositive and one tested seronegative among the eight sequenced. Study findings and constraints: Of the CD8+ T cell pool in roughly six donors, roughly 1.0-8% was accounted for by dominant NKG2C+ clonotypes. A handful of donors showed these clonotypes also leading the CD3+CD56-NKG2C+ fraction.

Remarks on this clonotype: No antigen is known for it.

UMIs accompanied the 5'RACE template switching by which TCR beta cDNA was made. TCRdb reprocessed the 5' RACE reads and keeps a single row for each CDR3 protein, giving no DNA. This table lists about 180,000 distinct CDR3 sequences. The specimen sequenced was blood T cells: a sorted CD56 or NKG2C T cell subset, CD4+ or CD8+ T cells, or bulk PBMC T cells (not recorded which). The clonotype was recovered from a man aged 18 to 69 in good health.

CDR3 loop: CASSSPPTGRHEQFF. The chain joins TRBV5-6 to TRBJ2-1; the D call from TCRdb, TRBD1, cannot be confirmed without DNA. Germline V gives CDR1 SGHDT, CDR2 YYEEEE. The CDR3 is made up of 15 amino acids.